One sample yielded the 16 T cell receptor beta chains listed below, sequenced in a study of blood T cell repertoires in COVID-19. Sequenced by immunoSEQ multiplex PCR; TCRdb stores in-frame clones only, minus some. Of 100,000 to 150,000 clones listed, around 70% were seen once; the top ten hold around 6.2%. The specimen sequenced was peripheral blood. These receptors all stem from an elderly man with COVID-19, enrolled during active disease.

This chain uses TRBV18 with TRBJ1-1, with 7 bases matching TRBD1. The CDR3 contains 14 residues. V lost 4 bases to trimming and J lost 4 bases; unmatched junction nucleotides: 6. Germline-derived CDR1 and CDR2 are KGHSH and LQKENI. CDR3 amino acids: CASSQQQGSTEAFF. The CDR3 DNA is TGTGCCAGCTCACAACAACAGGGGAGCACTGAAGCTTTCTTT.

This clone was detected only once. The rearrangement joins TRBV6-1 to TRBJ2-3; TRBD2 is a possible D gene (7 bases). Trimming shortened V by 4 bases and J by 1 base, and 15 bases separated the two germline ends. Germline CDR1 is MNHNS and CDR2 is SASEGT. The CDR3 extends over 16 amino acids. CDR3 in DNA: TGTGCCAGCAGTGTTGGACTAGGGGGAGGCACAGATACGCAGTATTTT. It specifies CASSVGLGGGTDTQYF.

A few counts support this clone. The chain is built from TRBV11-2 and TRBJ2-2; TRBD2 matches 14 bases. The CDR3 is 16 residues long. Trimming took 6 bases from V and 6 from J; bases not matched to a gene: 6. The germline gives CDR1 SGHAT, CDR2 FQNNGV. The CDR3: CASSPPGLAGAGELFF. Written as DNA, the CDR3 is TGTGCCAGCAGTCCACCGGGACTAGCGGGAGCCGGGGAGCTGTTTTTT.

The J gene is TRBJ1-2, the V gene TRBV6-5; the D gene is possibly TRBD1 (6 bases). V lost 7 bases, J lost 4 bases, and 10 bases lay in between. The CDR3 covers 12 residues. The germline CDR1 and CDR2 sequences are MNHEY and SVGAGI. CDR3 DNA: TGTGCCAGCACGACAGGTGGCTATGGCTACACCTTC. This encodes CASTTGGYGYTF.

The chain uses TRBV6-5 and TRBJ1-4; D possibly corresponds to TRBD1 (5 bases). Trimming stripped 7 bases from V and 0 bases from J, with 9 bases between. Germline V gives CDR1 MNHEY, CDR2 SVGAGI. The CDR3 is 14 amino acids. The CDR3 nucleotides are TGTGCCAGCACGGTGACAGCAACTAATGAAAAACTGTTTTTT. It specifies CASTVTATNEKLFF.

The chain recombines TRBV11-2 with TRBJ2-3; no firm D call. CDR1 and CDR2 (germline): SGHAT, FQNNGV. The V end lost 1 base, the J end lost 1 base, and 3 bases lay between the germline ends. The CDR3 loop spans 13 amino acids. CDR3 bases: TGTGCCAGCAGCTTAGCGGGCACAGATACGCAGTATTTT. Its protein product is CASSLAGTDTQYF.

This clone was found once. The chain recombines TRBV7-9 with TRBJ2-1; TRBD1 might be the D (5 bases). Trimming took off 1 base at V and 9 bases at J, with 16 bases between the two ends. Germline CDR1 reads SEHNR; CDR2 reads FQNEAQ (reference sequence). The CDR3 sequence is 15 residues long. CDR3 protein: CASSLEAGQWGEQFF. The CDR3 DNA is TGTGCCAGCAGCTTAGAGGCAGGGCAGTGGGGTGAGCAGTTCTTC.

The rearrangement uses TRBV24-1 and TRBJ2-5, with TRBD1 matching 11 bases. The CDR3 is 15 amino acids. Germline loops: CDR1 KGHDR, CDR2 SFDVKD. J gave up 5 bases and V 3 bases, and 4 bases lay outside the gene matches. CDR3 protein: CATSDGTGGSETQYF. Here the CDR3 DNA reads TGTGCCACCAGTGATGGGACAGGGGGATCGGAGACCCAGTACTTC.

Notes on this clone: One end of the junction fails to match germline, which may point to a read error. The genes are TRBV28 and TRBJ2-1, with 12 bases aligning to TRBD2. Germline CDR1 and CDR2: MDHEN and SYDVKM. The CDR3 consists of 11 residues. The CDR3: CASTSGRARVF. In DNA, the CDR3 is TGTGCCAGCACTAGCGGGAGGGCCAGGGTCTTC.

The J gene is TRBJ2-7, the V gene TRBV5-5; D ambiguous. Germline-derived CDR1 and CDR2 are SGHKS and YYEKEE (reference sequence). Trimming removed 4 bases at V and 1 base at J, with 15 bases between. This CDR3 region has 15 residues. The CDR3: CASSPIALLSYEQYF. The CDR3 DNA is TGTGCCAGCAGCCCTATCGCATTGCTTTCCTACGAGCAGTACTTC.

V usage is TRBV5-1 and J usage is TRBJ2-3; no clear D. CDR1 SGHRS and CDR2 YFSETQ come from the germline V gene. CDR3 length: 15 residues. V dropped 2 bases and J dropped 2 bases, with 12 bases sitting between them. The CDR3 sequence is CASSLSSASTDTQYF. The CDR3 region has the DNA TGCGCCAGCAGCTTATCCAGCGCCTCCACAGATACGCAGTATTTT.

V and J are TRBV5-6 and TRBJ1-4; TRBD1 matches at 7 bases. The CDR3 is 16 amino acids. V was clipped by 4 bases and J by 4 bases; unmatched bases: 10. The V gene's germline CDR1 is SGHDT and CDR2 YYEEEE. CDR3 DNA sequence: TGTGCCAGCAGCCCATTTACAGGGGAGGATAATGAAAAACTGTTTTTT. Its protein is CASSPFTGEDNEKLFF.

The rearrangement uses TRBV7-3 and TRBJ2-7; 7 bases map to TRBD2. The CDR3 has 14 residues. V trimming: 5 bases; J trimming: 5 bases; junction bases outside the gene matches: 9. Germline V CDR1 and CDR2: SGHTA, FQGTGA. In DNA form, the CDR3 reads TGTGCCAGCAGCGTATCTAGCGGAGCCAACGAGCAGTACTTC. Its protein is CASSVSSGANEQYF.

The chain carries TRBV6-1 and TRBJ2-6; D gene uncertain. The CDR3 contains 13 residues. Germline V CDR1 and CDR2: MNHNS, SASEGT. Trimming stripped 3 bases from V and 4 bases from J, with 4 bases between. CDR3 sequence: CASSEQGANVLTF. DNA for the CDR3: TGTGCCAGCAGTGAGCAGGGGGCCAACGTCCTGACTTTC.

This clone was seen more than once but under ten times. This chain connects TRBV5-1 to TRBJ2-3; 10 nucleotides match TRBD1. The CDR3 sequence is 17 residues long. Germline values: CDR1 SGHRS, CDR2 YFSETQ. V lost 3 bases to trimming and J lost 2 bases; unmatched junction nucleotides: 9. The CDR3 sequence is CASSWTPGQGNTDTQYF. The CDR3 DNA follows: TGCGCCAGCAGCTGGACTCCGGGACAGGGGAACACAGATACGCAGTATTTT.

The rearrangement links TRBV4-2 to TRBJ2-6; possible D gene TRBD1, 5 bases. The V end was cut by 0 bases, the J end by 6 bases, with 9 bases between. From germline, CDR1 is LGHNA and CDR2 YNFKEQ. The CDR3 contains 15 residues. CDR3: CASSQDPRAANVLTF. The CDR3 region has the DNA TGTGCCAGCAGCCAAGATCCCAGGGCGGCCAACGTCCTGACTTTC.